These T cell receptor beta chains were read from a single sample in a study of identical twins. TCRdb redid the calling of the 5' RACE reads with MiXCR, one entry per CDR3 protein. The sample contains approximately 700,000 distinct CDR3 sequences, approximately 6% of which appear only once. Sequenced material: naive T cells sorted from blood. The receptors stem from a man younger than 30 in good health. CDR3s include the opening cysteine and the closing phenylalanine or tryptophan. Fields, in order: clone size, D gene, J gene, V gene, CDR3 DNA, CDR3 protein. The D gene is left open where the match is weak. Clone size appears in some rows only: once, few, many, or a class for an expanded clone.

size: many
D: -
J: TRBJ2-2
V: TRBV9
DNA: TGTGCCAGCAGCCAAACCACCGGGGAGCTGTTTTTT
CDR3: CASSQTTGELFF

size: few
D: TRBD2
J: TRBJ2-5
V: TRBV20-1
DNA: TGCAGTGCTAGATCTAGCGGGGGCTCCGAGACCCAGTACTTC
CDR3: CSARSSGGSETQYF

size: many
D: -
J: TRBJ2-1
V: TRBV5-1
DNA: TGCGCCAGCAGCTTGGCCCGGGATACCCAGTTCTTC
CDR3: CASSLARDTQFF

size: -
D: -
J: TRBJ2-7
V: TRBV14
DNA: TGTGCCTATGGGCCCGCCTCCTACGAGCAGTACTTC
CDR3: CAYGPASYEQYF

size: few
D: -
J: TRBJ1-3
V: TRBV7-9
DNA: TGTGCCAGCAGCTTAGAGCCTACAGTGCTCTCTGGAAACACCATATATTTT
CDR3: CASSLEPTVLSGNTIYF

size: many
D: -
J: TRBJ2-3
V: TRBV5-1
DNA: TGCGCCAGCAGCTTGGCCGGCCTCACAGATACGCAGTATTTT
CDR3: CASSLAGLTDTQYF

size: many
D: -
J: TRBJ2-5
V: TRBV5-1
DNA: TGCGCCAGCAGCTTGGACAGGGTGGAAGAGACCCAGTACTTC
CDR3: CASSLDRVEETQYF

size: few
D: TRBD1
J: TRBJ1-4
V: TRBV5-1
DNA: TGCGCCAGCAGCTACAGGGGGGTGAATGAAAAACTGTTTTTT
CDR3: CASSYRGVNEKLFF

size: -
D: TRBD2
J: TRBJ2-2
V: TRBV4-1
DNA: TGCGCCAGCAGCCAAGAAGCAATAGCGGGAGGAACCGGGGAGCTGTTTTTT
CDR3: CASSQEAIAGGTGELFF

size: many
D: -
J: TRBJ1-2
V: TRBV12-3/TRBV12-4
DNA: TGTGCCAGCAGTTTAGCCTCCTATGGCTACACCTTC
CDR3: CASSLASYGYTF

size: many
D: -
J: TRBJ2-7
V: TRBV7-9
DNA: TGTGCCAGCAGCTTCACAGGGCGCGACGAGCAGTACTTC
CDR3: CASSFTGRDEQYF

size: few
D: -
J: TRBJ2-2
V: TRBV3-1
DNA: TGTGCCAGCAGCTACATAATGAACACCGGGGAGCTGTTTTTT
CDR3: CASSYIMNTGELFF

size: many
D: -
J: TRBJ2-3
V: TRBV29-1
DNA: TGCAGCGTTGCTGACCACCGGATCGGGGATACGCAGTATTTT
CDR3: CSVADHRIGDTQYF

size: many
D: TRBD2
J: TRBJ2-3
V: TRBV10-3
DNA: TGTGCCATCAGTGAGTGGTTAGCGGGAGAGACTACTAGCACAGATACGCAGTATTTT
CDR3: CAISEWLAGETTSTDTQYF

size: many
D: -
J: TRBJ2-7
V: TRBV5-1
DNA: TGCGCCAGCAGCTTGGAAGCGGCTAGCAGCGAGCAGTACTTC
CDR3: CASSLEAASSEQYF

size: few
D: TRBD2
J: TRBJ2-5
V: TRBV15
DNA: TGTGCCACCAGGACTAGCGGGAGTGAGACCCAGTACTTC
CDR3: CATRTSGSETQYF

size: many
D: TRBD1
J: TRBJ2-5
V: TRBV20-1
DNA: TGCAGTGCTAGCCTGACAGGGGGGCAAGAGACCCAGTACTTC
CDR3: CSASLTGGQETQYF

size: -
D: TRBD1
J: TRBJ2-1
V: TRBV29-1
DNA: TGCAGCGCGTGTCAGGGGGCTAGCTATGAGCAGTTCTTC
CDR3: CSACQGASYEQFF

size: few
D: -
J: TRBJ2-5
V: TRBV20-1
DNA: TGCAGTGCTAGAGTCGACGACACAAACCAAGAGACCCAGTACTTC
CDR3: CSARVDDTNQETQYF

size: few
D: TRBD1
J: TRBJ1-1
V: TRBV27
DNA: TGTGCCAGCAGTTTATCCAGGACAGGGGGCACTGAAGCTTTCTTT
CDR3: CASSLSRTGGTEAFF

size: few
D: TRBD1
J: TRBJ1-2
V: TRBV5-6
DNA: TGTGCCAGCAGCTGGGGACAGACTTCGGGTGGCTACACCTTC
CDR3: CASSWGQTSGGYTF

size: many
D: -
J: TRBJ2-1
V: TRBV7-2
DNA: TGTGCCAGCAGCCCGGGTTGGAATAACGAGAATGAGCAGTTCTTC
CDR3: CASSPGWNNENEQFF

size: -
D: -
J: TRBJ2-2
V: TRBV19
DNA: TGTGCCAGTAGTATGGGTCAAGCGAACACCGGGGAGCTGTTTTTT
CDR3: CASSMGQANTGELFF

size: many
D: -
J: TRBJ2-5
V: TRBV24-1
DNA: TGTGCCACCAGTGGGACGGCAGATCGGGAGACCCAGTACTTC
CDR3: CATSGTADRETQYF

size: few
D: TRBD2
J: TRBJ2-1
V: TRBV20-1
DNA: TGCAGTGCTAGATTGGGACTAGCGGGAGTCAATGAGCAGTTCTTC
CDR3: CSARLGLAGVNEQFF

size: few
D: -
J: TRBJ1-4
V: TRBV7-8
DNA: TGTGCCAGCAGCGGGGGGGGACACGTTAATGAAAAACTGTTTTTT
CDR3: CASSGGGHVNEKLFF

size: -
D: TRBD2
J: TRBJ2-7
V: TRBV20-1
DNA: TGCAGTGCTGTGCTAGCGGGCCTATACGAGCAGTACTTC
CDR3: CSAVLAGLYEQYF

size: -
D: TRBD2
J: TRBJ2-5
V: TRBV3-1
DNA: TGTGCCAGCAGCCACCCTCTGGGACTAGCGGGAGGAGAGACCCAGTACTTC
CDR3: CASSHPLGLAGGETQYF

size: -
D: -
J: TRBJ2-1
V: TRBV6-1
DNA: TGTGCCAGCAGTAGTGGGGTTGAGCAGTTCTTC
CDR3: CASSSGVEQFF

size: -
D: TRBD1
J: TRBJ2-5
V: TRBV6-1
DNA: TGTGCCAGCAGCCGAGGGACAGGGGGTCCGACTGAGACCCAGTACTTC
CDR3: CASSRGTGGPTETQYF

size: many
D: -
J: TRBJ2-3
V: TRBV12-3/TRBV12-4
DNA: TGCGCCAGTCAACCGGGACTGCCTGTCGATACGCAGTATTTT
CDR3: CASQPGLPVDTQYF

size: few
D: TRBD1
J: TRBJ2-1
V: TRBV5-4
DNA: TGTGCCAGCAGTTTTATTCCGGGACAGGGGAGCCTCTCCTACAATGAGCAGTTCTTC
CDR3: CASSFIPGQGSLSYNEQFF

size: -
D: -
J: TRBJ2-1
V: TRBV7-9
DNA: TGTGCCAGCAGCACCCTGAGGGATGAGCAGTTCTTC
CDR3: CASSTLRDEQFF

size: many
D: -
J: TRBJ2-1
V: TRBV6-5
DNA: TGTGCCAGCAGCCCTTCGCTGCGGGAGCAGTTCTTC
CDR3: CASSPSLREQFF

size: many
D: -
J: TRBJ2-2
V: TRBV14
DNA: TGTGCCAGCAGCCAAGATGCGAGCGGGAACACCGGGGAGCTGTTTTTT
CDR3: CASSQDASGNTGELFF

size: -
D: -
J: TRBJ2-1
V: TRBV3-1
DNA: TGTGCCAGCAGCCCCTCCGGGGTGGCGCAGTTCTTC
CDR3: CASSPSGVAQFF